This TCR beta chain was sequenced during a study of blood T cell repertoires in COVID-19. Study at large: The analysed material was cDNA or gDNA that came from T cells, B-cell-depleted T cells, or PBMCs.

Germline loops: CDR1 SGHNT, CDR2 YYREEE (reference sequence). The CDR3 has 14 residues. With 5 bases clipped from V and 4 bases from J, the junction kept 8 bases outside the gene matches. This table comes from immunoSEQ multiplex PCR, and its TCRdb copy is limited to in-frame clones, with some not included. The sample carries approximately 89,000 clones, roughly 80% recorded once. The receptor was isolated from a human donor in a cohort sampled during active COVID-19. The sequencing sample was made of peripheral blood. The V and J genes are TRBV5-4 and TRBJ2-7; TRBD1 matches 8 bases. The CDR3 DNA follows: TGTGCCAGCAGACCGTCCCGGGACAGGTACGAGCAGTACTTC. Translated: CASRPSRDRYEQYF.